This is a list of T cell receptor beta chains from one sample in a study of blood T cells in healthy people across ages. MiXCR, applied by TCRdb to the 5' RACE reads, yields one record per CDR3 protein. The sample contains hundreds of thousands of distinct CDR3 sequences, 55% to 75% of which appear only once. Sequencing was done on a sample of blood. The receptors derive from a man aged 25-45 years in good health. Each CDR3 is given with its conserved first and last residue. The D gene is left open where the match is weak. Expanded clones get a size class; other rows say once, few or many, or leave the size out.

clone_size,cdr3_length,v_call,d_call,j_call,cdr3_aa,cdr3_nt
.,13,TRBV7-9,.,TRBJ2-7,CASSVAGQHEQYF,TGTGCCAGCAGCGTAGCAGGACAGCACGAGCAGTACTTC
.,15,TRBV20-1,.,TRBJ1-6,CSAREWGPRASPLHF,TGCAGTGCTAGAGAGTGGGGACCCAGGGCTTCACCCCTCCACTTT
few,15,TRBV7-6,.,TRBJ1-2,CASSLAVGRVDGYTF,TGTGCCAGCAGCTTAGCGGTAGGCAGGGTGGATGGCTACACCTTC
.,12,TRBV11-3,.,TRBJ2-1,CASSRRGGEQFF,TGTGCCAGCAGCCGGCGAGGGGGTGAGCAGTTCTTC
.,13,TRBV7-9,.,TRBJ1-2,CASSLYLSNGYTF,TGTGCCAGCAGCTTATATTTGAGTAATGGCTACACCTTC
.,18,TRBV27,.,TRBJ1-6,CASSLIFKGLKGNSPLHF,TGTGCCAGCAGTTTAATTTTTAAAGGTTTGAAGGGTAATTCACCCCTCCACTTT
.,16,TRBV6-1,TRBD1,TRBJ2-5,CASSQFQAGTEETQYF,TGTGCCAGCAGTCAATTTCAAGCCGGGACAGAAGAGACCCAGTACTTC
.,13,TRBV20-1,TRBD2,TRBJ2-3,CSASMGGTDTQYF,TGCAGTGCTAGCATGGGGGGGACAGATACGCAGTATTTT
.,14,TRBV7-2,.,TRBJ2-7,CASSLAFQGYEQYF,TGTGCCAGCAGCTTAGCATTTCAGGGGTACGAGCAGTACTTC
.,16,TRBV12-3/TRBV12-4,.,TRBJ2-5,CASSFYYVDIPETQYF,TGTGCCAGCAGTTTTTATTATGTTGATATACCGGAGACCCAGTACTTC
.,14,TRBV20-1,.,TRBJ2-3,CSARDTGLTDTQYF,TGCAGTGCTAGAGACACGGGCCTCACAGATACGCAGTATTTT
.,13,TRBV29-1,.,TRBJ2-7,CSAVGGRSYEQYF,TGCAGCGCCGTGGGGGGGCGGTCCTACGAGCAGTACTTC
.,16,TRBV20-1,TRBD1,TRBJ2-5,CSARAPPDRDEETQYF,TGCAGTGCTAGAGCGCCACCGGACAGGGACGAAGAGACCCAGTACTTC
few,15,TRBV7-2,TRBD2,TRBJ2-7,CASSLGSSGGYEQYF,TGTGCCAGCAGCTTAGGTTCTAGCGGGGGCTACGAGCAGTACTTC
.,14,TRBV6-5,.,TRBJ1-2,CASSLTGTDYGYTF,TGTGCCAGCAGTTTGACAGGAACCGACTATGGCTACACCTTC
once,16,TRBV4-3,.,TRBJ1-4,CASSQDPRGDNEKLFF,TGCGCCAGCAGCCAAGATCCCCGGGGGGATAATGAAAAACTGTTTTTT